The rows below give T cell receptor beta chains drawn from one sample of a study of brain T cells in children with intractable seizures. Method: immunoSEQ multiplex PCR; TCRdb's copy keeps in-frame clones and lacks some. The table records 110,000 or so clones, 85% to 95% of them present only once. The sample consisted of peripheral blood, taken at surgery. The receptors stem from a boy under three years old with hemimegalencephaly and intractable seizures. Each CDR3 is given with its conserved first and last residue. D genes are given only for firm matches. Rows may omit the clone size; those that give it use once, few, many or a size class.

TRBV7-9	TRBJ1-5	few	TRBD1	CASSTGGNQPQHF	TGTGCCAGCAGCACAGGGGGCAATCAGCCCCAGCATTTT
TRBV6-2/TRBV6-3	TRBJ2-5	.	.	CASSSIQETQYF	TGTGCCAGCAGCTCGATCCAAGAGACCCAGTACTTC
TRBV6-5	TRBJ2-7	.	.	CASSRTVPGYEQYF	TGTGCCAGCAGTAGGACGGTCCCGGGTTACGAGCAGTACTTC
TRBV7-8	TRBJ2-5	.	TRBD2	CASRPLWEGNFQETQYF	TGTGCCAGCAGACCCTTATGGGAGGGCAACTTCCAAGAGACCCAGTACTTC
TRBV28	TRBJ2-3	.	.	CASSLPHTDTQYF	TGTGCCAGCAGTTTGCCTCACACAGATACGCAGTATTTT
TRBV24-1	TRBJ1-5	.	.	CATSDWGLDQPQHF	TGTGCCACCAGTGATTGGGGGTTAGATCAGCCCCAGCATTTT
TRBV12-3/TRBV12-4	TRBJ2-7	.	TRBD2	CASSLLAGGEQYF	TGTGCCAGCAGTTTACTAGCGGGAGGCGAGCAGTACTTC
TRBV7-2	TRBJ2-2	.	.	CASSLSLLAGELFF	TGTGCCAGCAGCTTAAGTCTTTTGGCCGGGGAGCTGTTTTTT
TRBV4-3	TRBJ2-2	.	TRBD2	CASSQDGRTSGHYTGELFF	TGCGCCAGCAGCCAAGATGGCCGTACTAGCGGACATTACACCGGGGAGCTGTTTTTT
TRBV27	TRBJ1-2	.	.	CASSPEGLGLRDYGYTF	TGTGCCAGCAGCCCAGAGGGGTTGGGGCTTCGGGACTATGGCTACACCTTC
TRBV19	TRBJ1-1	.	.	CASRSRGYWNTEAFF	TGTGCCAGTCGGAGCAGGGGATATTGGAACACTGAAGCTTTCTTT
TRBV5-1	TRBJ2-5	.	TRBD2	CASSPGLAGAGETQYF	TGCGCCAGCAGCCCAGGACTAGCGGGAGCGGGGGAGACCCAGTACTTC
TRBV4-2	TRBJ2-1	.	.	CASSPNFPLNEQFF	TGTGCCAGCAGCCCTAACTTCCCCCTCAATGAGCAGTTCTTC